Included here is one T cell receptor beta chain sequence, with context. Germline V gene data show CDR1 as MRHNA and CDR2 as SNTAGT. Trimming removed 0 bases from V and 5 bases from J, with 10 bases in between. This CDR3 has 14 residues. This sample stems from a study of OX40 agonist ivuxolimab in advanced cancers. Produced via immunoSEQ multiplex PCR; TCRdb's table is partial and in-frame only. The sample lists about 92,000 clones, 90% to 95% occurring once. V is TRBV6-4 and J is TRBJ1-1; D ambiguous. This material consisted of CD4+ or CD8+ T cells sorted from blood, taken in a trial of the OX40 agonist ivuxolimab. The TCR sequence derives from an adult with an advanced solid tumor such as melanoma, head and neck, liver or kidney cancer. CDR3 residues: CASSDSHRGTEAFF. The CDR3 DNA follows: TGTGCCAGCAGTGACTCGCACAGAGGAACTGAAGCTTTCTTT.